Below, 27 T cell receptor beta chains from the same sample are listed, as sequenced in a study of Ad26.COV2.S vaccination and SARS-CoV-2 variants. The data were produced by immunoSEQ multiplex PCR, yet TCRdb's version contains in-frame clones alone and is incomplete. In the table there are about 680,000 clones, roughly 90% of which are singletons. Treatment here: approximately 18 received Ad26.COV2.S at low or high dose, single or two shots; 5 received placebo; per-sample allocation not given. Material that was analyzed had been drawn on day 63 after the first vaccine or placebo injection. This material consisted of peripheral blood, taken in a trial of Ad26.COV2.S vaccine versus placebo. These receptor sequences come from a person between 18 and 65 years old who received the Ad26.COV2.S COVID-19 vaccine or a placebo.

In its sample, this clone was seen a few times. The chain carries TRBV5-3 and TRBJ2-7; 7 nucleotides match TRBD1. TRBV5-3 is an ORF, and what it does is uncertain. The CDR3 has 15 amino acids. With V trimmed by 3 bases and J by 6 bases, 12 bases remained unmatched. The CDR3 sequence: CARSSGPGPGGEQYF. The CDR3 DNA is TGTGCCAGAAGCTCGGGACCGGGACCAGGGGGCGAGCAGTACTTC.

The chain has TRBV5-5 and TRBJ1-2, with D maybe TRBD1 (6 bases). CDR1 SGHKS and CDR2 YYEKEE come from the germline V gene (reference sequence). Between the trimmed V and J ends, which lost 4 bases and 7 bases, there was a span of 11 bases. CDR3 size: 12 residues. The CDR3 sequence is CASSVQGGGYTF. Written as DNA, the CDR3 is TGTGCCAGCAGCGTACAGGGAGGTGGCTACACCTTC.

The rearrangement joins TRBV5-6 to TRBJ1-3; D might be TRBD1 (6 bases). The CDR3 has 16 amino acids. Trimming took 4 bases from V and 0 from J, leaving 14 bases between them. Germline values: CDR1 SGHDT, CDR2 YYEEEE. CDR3 sequence: CASSLTGYYSGNTIYF. CDR3 coding DNA: TGTGCCAGCAGCCTGACAGGTTACTACTCTGGAAACACCATATATTTT.

The sample holds one count of this clone. This CDR3 is CAISEFLAQPQHF. DNA for the CDR3: TGTGCCATCAGTGAGTTTCTGGCTCAGCCCCAGCATTTT. This rearrangement joins TRBV10-3 to TRBJ1-5; no reliable D call. Per the germline V gene, CDR1 is ENHRY and CDR2 is SYGVKD. The CDR3 spans 13 residues. Deletions cut 1 base from V and 6 bases from J, with 7 bases between.

J is TRBJ2-1 and V is TRBV19; 8 bases map to TRBD1. CDR1 is LNHDA, CDR2 SQIVND, per germline (reference sequence). Germline trimming cut 7 bases from V and 7 bases from J; bases unmatched to any gene: 12. This CDR3 comprises 15 residues. CDR3 coding DNA: TGTGCCAGTATCGCGACCCGGACAGGGAAGAATGAGCAGTTCTTC. This translates into CASIATRTGKNEQFF.

The V and J genes are TRBV6-1 and TRBJ2-5; D might be TRBD1 or TRBD2, each matching 6 bases. The CDR3 consists of 14 residues. Per the germline V gene, CDR1 is MNHNS and CDR2 is SASEGT. Trimming pared 1 base from V and 5 bases from J, leaving 11 bases between. The CDR3 nucleotides are TGTGCCAGCAGTGAAGGGGGGGCCGAGGAGACCCAGTACTTC. It yields the protein CASSEGGAEETQYF.

This chain joins TRBV7-9 and TRBJ2-7; 7 bases line up with TRBD2. The V gene end was trimmed by 5 bases and the J gene end by 1 base; junction bases not matched to a gene: 5. The germline CDR1 and CDR2 sequences are SEHNR and FQNEAQ (reference sequence). This CDR3 has 14 amino acids. In DNA form, the CDR3 reads TGTGCCAGCAGCCCGGGGGGTCCGTCCTACGAGCAGTACTTC. Translated, it gives CASSPGGPSYEQYF.

The rearrangement uses TRBV4-2 and TRBJ2-1; TRBD2 matches 11 bases. Germline trimming cut 1 base from V and 6 bases from J; bases unmatched to any gene: 2. Germline CDR1 is LGHNA and CDR2 is YNFKEQ. The CDR3 sequence is 15 residues long. In nucleotides, the CDR3 is TGTGCCAGCAGCCAAGTAGCGGGAGGGTTCAATGAGCAGTTCTTC. This sequence encodes CASSQVAGGFNEQFF.

V and J are TRBV7-2 and TRBJ2-1, with 10 bases fitting TRBD2. Germline V gene data show CDR1 as SGHTA and CDR2 as FQGNSA. V shed 6 bases, J shed 10 bases, and the junction held 3 bases outside the gene matches. The CDR3 sequence is 12 residues long. This chain's CDR3 is CASRPGLAEQFF. The DNA of the CDR3 is TGTGCCAGCAGACCGGGACTAGCGGAGCAGTTCTTC.

This chain connects TRBV6-2 or TRBV6-3 to TRBJ2-1; TRBD1 aligns across 8 bases. V gave up 6 bases and J gave up 7 bases; unmatched junction bases: 8. This CDR3 comprises 14 residues. Germline V gene lookup returns CDR1 MNHEY and CDR2 SVGEGT. The chain's CDR3 is CASSHRGERNEQFF. CDR3 DNA: TGTGCCAGCAGCCACAGGGGGGAGCGGAATGAGCAGTTCTTC.

The chain combines TRBV6-5 with TRBJ1-2, with D hard to call. Germline V lookup: CDR1 MNHEY, CDR2 SVGAGI. The CDR3 is 14 amino acids. V shed 5 bases and J shed 4 bases, with 14 bases lying between them. CDR3: CASSKTANAYGYTF. CDR3 nucleotides: TGTGCCAGCAGTAAAACAGCGAACGCCTATGGCTACACCTTC.

The rearrangement links TRBV5-1 to TRBJ2-3, with a possible D match to TRBD2 (6 bases). Looked up from germline, CDR1 is SGHRS and CDR2 is YFSETQ. The V end lost 2 bases, the J end lost 1 base, and 8 bases lay between the germline ends. This CDR3 comprises 14 residues. CDR3 amino acids: CASSLAGRTDTQYF. The CDR3 DNA sequence: TGCGCCAGCAGCTTAGCGGGCCGCACAGATACGCAGTATTTT.

J is TRBJ2-7 and V is TRBV6-1; D not certain. The CDR3 has 13 amino acids. Germline values: CDR1 MNHNS, CDR2 SASEGT. V lost 3 bases to trimming and J lost 2 bases, with 8 bases between them. The CDR3 here is CASSDPPAYEQYF. DNA for the CDR3: TGTGCCAGCAGTGATCCACCCGCCTACGAGCAGTACTTC.

This clone was detected a few times. The rearrangement links TRBV9 to TRBJ2-5, with D perhaps being TRBD1 or TRBD2 (5 bases each). This CDR3 comprises 15 residues. V lost 1 base to trimming and J lost 5 bases, with 15 bases between them. From germline, CDR1 is SGDLS and CDR2 YYNGEE. The CDR3 sequence is CASSVRAGRGETQYF. The CDR3 DNA sequence: TGTGCCAGCAGCGTACGGGCAGGGAGAGGGGAGACCCAGTACTTC.

This chain links TRBV19 with TRBJ2-1, with TRBD2 identical over 9 bases. Germline loops: CDR1 LNHDA, CDR2 SQIVND (reference sequence). With V trimmed by 5 bases and J by 15 bases, 8 bases remained unmatched. The CDR3 has 12 residues. The CDR3 loop is CASSLETSGPFF. The CDR3 DNA follows: TGTGCCAGTAGTCTCGAGACTAGCGGTCCGTTCTTC.

The V gene is TRBV19, the J gene TRBJ2-7; 7 bases agree with TRBD2. Germline assignment: CDR1 LNHDA and CDR2 SQIVND (reference sequence). The CDR3 has 16 residues. V was clipped by 5 bases and J by 3 bases; unmatched bases: 13. DNA of the CDR3: TGTGCCAGTAGTGCCGGACTAGATCCCTCAATCTACGAGCAGTACTTC. Amino acids: CASSAGLDPSIYEQYF. Supplemented by reference TRBV19 and TRBJ2-7, the full variable domain reads DGGITQSPKYLFRKEGQNVTLSCEQNLNHDAMYWYRQDPGQGLRLIYYSQIVNDFQKGDIAEGYSVSREKKESFPLTVTSAQKNPTAFYLCASSAGLDPSIYEQYFGPGTRLTVT.

The J gene is TRBJ1-3, the V gene TRBV5-4, with a weak D call TRBD1 (6 bases). V lost 4 bases and J 4 bases, leaving 15 bases between the germline ends. CDR1 and CDR2 from the germline V gene are SGHNT and YYREEE (reference sequence). This CDR3 is built from 15 residues. CDR3: CASSPAQGAGNTIYF. CDR3 coding DNA: TGTGCCAGCAGCCCTGCACAGGGAGCAGGAAACACCATATATTTT.

The chain uses TRBV7-9 and TRBJ1-1; D unresolved. Germline CDR1 reads SEHNR; CDR2 reads FQNEAQ (reference sequence). CDR3 length equals 11 residues. The V end lost 3 bases, the J end lost 6 bases, and 5 bases lay between the germline ends. CDR3 region: CASSFLSEAFF. The CDR3 coding sequence is TGTGCCAGCAGCTTTTTGTCTGAAGCTTTCTTT.

V and J are TRBV19 and TRBJ1-2; no reliable D call. Germline V gene lookup returns CDR1 LNHDA and CDR2 SQIVND (reference sequence). The CDR3 contains 13 residues. Trimming shortened V by 4 bases and J by 3 bases, and 9 bases separated the two germline ends. CDR3 sequence: CASSTIGDYGYTF. The DNA of the CDR3 is TGTGCCAGTAGTACCATCGGGGACTATGGCTACACCTTC.

The J gene is TRBJ1-1, the V gene TRBV7-6; D perhaps matches TRBD1 (5 bases). Germline CDR1 and CDR2: SGHVS and FNYEAQ. V was trimmed by 8 bases and J by 5 bases, leaving 15 bases between them. This CDR3 is 13 amino acids long. For the CDR3, the DNA is TGTGCCAGCGGGGTGGGCCAGGGAACTGAAGCTTTCTTT. This gives the protein CASGVGQGTEAFF.

The chain links TRBV6-1 to TRBJ1-5; TRBD1 matches at 11 bases. From germline, CDR1 is MNHNS and CDR2 SASEGT. The CDR3 runs 17 residues. With 2 bases clipped from V and 2 bases from J, the junction kept 5 bases outside the gene matches. The CDR3 spells CASSETGGQGGNQPQHF. The CDR3 DNA is TGTGCCAGCAGTGAAACGGGGGGACAGGGGGGCAATCAGCCCCAGCATTTT.

The V and J genes are TRBV5-1 and TRBJ2-6, with 14 bases fitting TRBD2. Germline-derived CDR1 and CDR2 are SGHRS and YFSETQ. The J segment lost 3 bases and the V segment lost 4 bases, leaving 3 bases of the junction unmatched. The CDR3 has 17 amino acids. The CDR3 sequence: CASSPGLAGDGANVLTF. The CDR3 DNA reads as TGCGCCAGCAGCCCGGGACTAGCGGGAGATGGGGCCAACGTCCTGACTTTC.

V and J are TRBV9 and TRBJ2-7; D is perhaps TRBD1 (7 bases). The ends were cut back, 0 bases at V and 4 bases at J, with 14 bases in the middle. Germline V gives CDR1 SGDLS, CDR2 YYNGEE. The CDR3 sequence is 15 residues long. The CDR3 here is CASSVDGGGVYEQYF. CDR3 in DNA: TGTGCCAGCAGCGTAGATGGAGGGGGCGTGTACGAGCAGTACTTC.

The V gene is TRBV7-2, the J gene TRBJ1-2; D gene unclear. In germline, CDR1 is SGHTA, CDR2 FQGNSA. V dropped 5 bases and J dropped 0 bases, with 7 bases sitting between them. This CDR3 region has 13 residues. CDR3 loop: CASSPKANYGYTF. The CDR3, as DNA: TGTGCCAGCAGCCCCAAAGCTAACTATGGCTACACCTTC.

The CDR3 DNA sequence: TGTGCCAGCAGCCCCGGGACAGGGAAGTCCCACGAGCAGTACTTC. It encodes CASSPGTGKSHEQYF. The chain is built from TRBV7-9 and TRBJ2-7, with 9 bases aligning to TRBD1. The CDR3 length is 15 residues. Trimming removed 5 bases from V and 5 bases from J; junction bases left unmatched: 10. Germline V CDR1 and CDR2: SEHNR, FQNEAQ (reference sequence). The whole variable domain, filled in from reference TRBV7-9 and TRBJ2-7, reads DTGVSQNPRHKITKRGQNVTFRCDPISEHNRLYWYRQTLGQGPEFLTYFQNEAQLEKSRLLSDRFSAERPKGSFSTLEIQRTEQGDSAMYLCASSPGTGKSHEQYFGPGTRLTVT.

The V call is TRBV6-2 or TRBV6-3, the J call TRBJ1-2; no clear D gene. V was trimmed by 5 bases and J by 4 bases, leaving 11 bases between them. The CDR3 length is 13 residues. CDR1 is MNHEY and CDR2 is SVGEGT in the germline V gene. CDR3 nucleotides: TGTGCCAGCAGTGGAGCAGGATCCTATGGCTACACCTTC. As protein: CASSGAGSYGYTF.

The chain employs TRBV5-1 and TRBJ2-3; TRBD1 matches 7 bases. Germline V lookup: CDR1 SGHRS, CDR2 YFSETQ. This CDR3 has 15 amino acids. V was pared by 5 bases and J by 0 bases, with 6 bases of the junction left unmatched. CDR3 DNA sequence: TGCGCCAGCAGACCGGGACAGACAAGCACAGATACGCAGTATTTT. This codes for CASRPGQTSTDTQYF. Full variable domain (missing parts from reference TRBV5-1 and TRBJ2-3): KAGVTQTPRYLIKTRGQQVTLSCSPISGHRSVSWYQQTPGQGLQFLFEYFSETQRNKGNFPGRFSGRQFSNSRSEMNVSTLELGDSALYLCASRPGQTSTDTQYFGPGTRLTVL.